One T cell receptor (beta chain) is described in this entry. This clone came up once. Its antigen remains unidentified. No base quality information exists; no much larger clone differs at one position. The record originates from a study of control samples from healthy donors and cancer patients (dated by TCRdb to 2018 to 2020). Library preparation was by the immunoSEQ multiplex PCR assay. TCRdb mirrors the immuneACCESS table, restricted to in-frame sequences. Some clones are absent from its copies; in checked studies, under half trace to an unresolved V gene, and the reason for the others is unknown. This sample holds 95,000 to 120,000 clones; 70% to 85% were observed only once. The ten top clones hold about 5.9% of the sample. Its CDR3 holds 12 amino acids, cysteine through phenylalanine. Left in the record is the CDR3 DNA by itself, 36 bases read in frame from the first base. CDR1 MNHEY and CDR2 SVGAGI are derived from the germline V gene. Between the V and J ends, shortened by 6 bases and 3 bases respectively, the junction contains 8 bases.

Specimen: blood. The sequence is built from TRBV6-5 and TRBJ1-1; confidence is insufficient to name the D gene. The TCR originated in a man aged 18 to 29 in good health. The CDR3 loop reads CASRARDTEAFF. The bases read TGTGCCAGCAGGGCTAGGGACACTGAAGCTTTCTTT.